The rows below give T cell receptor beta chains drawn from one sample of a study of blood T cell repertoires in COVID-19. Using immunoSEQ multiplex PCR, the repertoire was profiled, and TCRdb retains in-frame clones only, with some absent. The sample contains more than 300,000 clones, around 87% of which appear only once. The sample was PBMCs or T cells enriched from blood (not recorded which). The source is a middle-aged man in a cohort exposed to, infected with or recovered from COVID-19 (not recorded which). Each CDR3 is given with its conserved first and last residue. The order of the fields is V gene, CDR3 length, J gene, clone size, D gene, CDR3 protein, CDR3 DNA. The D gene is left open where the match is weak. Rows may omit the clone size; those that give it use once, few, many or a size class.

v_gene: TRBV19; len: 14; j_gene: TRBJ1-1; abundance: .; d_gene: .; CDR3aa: CASSITRERTEAFF; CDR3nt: TGTGCCAGTAGTATTACCAGGGAACGCACTGAAGCTTTCTTT
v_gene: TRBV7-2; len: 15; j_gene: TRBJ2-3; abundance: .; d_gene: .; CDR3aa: CASSLVQTSLNTQYF; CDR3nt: TGTGCCAGCAGCTTAGTTCAAACTAGTCTAAATACGCAGTATTTT
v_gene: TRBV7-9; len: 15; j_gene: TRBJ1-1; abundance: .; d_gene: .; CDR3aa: CASSLGGRANTEAFF; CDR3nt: TGTGCCAGCAGCTTAGGAGGGAGGGCGAACACTGAAGCTTTCTTT
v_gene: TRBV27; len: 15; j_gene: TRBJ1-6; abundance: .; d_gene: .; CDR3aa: CASSLRGNEGSPLHF; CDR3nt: TGTGCCAGCAGTTTAAGAGGGAACGAAGGATCACCCCTCCACTTT
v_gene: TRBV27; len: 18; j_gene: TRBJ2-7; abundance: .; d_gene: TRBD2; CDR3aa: CASSLLRLAGKGFYEQYF; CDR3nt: TGTGCCAGCAGTTTATTGCGACTAGCGGGTAAAGGGTTCTACGAGCAGTACTTC
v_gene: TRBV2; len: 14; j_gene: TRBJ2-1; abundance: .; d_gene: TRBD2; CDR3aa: CASKGLAGLDEQFF; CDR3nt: TGTGCCAGCAAAGGACTAGCGGGATTAGATGAGCAGTTCTTC
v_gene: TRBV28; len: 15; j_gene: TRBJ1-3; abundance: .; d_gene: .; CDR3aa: CASSPGGGNGNTIYF; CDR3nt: TGTGCCAGCAGCCCCGGCGGGGGCAACGGAAACACCATATATTTT
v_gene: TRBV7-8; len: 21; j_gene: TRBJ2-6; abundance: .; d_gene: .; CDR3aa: CASSLIRAQGRLIAGANVLTF; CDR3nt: TGTGCCAGCAGCTTGATCCGCGCGCAGGGCCGACTCATTGCGGGGGCCAACGTCCTGACTTTC
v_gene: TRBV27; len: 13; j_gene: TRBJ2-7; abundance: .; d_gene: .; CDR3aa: CASSLSARGEQYF; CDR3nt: TGTGCCAGCAGTCTTTCGGCACGGGGCGAGCAGTACTTC
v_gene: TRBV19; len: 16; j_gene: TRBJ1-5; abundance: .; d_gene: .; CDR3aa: CASRISGEGFGQPQHF; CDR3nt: TGTGCCAGTAGGATTTCGGGGGAAGGTTTTGGCCAGCCCCAGCATTTT
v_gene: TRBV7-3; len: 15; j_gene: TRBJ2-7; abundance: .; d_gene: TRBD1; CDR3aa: CASSLSGTGAYEQYF; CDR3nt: TGTGCCAGCAGCTTAAGTGGGACAGGGGCCTACGAGCAGTACTTC
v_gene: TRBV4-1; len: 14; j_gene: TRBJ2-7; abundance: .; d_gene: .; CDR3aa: CASSQRGWVYEQYF; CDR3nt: TGCGCCAGCAGCCAAAGGGGTTGGGTTTACGAGCAGTACTTC
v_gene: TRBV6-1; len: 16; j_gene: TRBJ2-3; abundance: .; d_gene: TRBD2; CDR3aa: CASSEFASGGTDTQYF; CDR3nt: TGTGCCAGCAGTGAATTCGCTAGCGGGGGCACAGATACGCAGTATTTT
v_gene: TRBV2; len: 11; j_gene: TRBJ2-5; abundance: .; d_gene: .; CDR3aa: CASTRQETQYF; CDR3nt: TGTGCCAGCACTAGGCAAGAGACCCAGTACTTC
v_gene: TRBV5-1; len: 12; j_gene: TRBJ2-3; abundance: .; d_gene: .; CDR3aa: CASTKGTDTQYF; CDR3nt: TGCGCCAGCACAAAGGGGACAGATACGCAGTATTTT
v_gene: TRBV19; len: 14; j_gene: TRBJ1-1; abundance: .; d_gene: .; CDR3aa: CASSILAGNTEAFF; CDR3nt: TGTGCCAGTAGTATACTGGCGGGGAACACTGAAGCTTTCTTT
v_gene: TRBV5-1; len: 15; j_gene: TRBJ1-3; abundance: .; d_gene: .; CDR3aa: CASSLGANSGNTIYF; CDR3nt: TGCGCCAGCAGCTTGGGGGCGAACTCTGGAAACACCATATATTTT
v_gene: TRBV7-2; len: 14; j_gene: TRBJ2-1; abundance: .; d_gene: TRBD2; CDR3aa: CASSAWGTSNEQFF; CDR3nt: TGTGCCAGCAGCGCGTGGGGGACTAGCAACGAGCAGTTCTTC
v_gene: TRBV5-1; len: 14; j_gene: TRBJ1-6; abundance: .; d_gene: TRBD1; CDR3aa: CASSVGQGGSPLHF; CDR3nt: TGCGCCAGCAGCGTCGGACAGGGGGGTTCACCCCTCCACTTT
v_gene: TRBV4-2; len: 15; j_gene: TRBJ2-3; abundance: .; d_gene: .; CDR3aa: CASSQAGGEEDTQYF; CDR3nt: TGTGCCAGCAGCCAAGCGGGGGGCGAGGAGGATACGCAGTATTTT
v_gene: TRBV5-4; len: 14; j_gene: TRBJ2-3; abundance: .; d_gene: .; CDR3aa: CASSPGLSTDTQYF; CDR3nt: TGTGCCAGCAGCCCCGGACTTAGCACAGATACGCAGTATTTT
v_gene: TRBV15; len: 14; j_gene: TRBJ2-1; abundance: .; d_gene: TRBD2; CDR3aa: CATSGTRGFNEQFF; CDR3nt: TGTGCCACCTCCGGGACTAGAGGTTTCAATGAGCAGTTCTTC
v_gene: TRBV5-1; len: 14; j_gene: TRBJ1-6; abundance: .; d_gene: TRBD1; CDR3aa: CASSPDRVNSPLHF; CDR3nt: TGCGCCAGCAGTCCGGACAGGGTTAATTCACCCCTCCACTTT
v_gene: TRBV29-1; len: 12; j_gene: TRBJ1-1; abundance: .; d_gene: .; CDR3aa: CSGLQGITEAFF; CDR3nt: TGCAGCGGACTACAGGGAATCACTGAAGCTTTCTTT
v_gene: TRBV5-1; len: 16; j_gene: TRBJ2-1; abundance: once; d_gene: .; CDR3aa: CASSPTERSSYNEQFF; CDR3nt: TGCGCCAGCAGCCCGACTGAGAGGAGCTCCTACAATGAGCAGTTCTTC
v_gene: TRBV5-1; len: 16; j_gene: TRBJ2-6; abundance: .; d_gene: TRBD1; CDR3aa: CASSLPPTGPVLVLTF; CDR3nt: TGCGCCAGCAGCTTGCCTCCGACAGGGCCTGTTCTCGTCCTGACTTTC
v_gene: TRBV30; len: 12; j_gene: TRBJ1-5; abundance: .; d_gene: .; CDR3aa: CAWSVLAQPQHF; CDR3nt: TGTGCCTGGAGTGTACTCGCACAGCCCCAGCATTTT
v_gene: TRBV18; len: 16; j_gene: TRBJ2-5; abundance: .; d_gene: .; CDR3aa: CASSPWPQGSSGTQYF; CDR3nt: TGTGCCAGCTCACCATGGCCTCAGGGGTCGAGCGGGACCCAGTACTTC
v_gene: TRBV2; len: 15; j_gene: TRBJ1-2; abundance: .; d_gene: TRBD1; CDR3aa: CASSPPGTGPRGYTF; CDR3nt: TGTGCCAGCAGTCCCCCCGGGACAGGCCCTAGGGGCTACACCTTC
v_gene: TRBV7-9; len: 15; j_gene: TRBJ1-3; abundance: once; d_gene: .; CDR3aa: CASSLGESSGNTIYF; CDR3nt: TGTGCCAGCAGCTTAGGAGAAAGCTCTGGAAACACCATATATTTT
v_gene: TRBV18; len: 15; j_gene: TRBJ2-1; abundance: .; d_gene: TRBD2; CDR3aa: CASSPLAGGGHEQFF; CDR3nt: TGTGCCAGCTCACCTCTAGCGGGAGGGGGTCATGAGCAGTTCTTC
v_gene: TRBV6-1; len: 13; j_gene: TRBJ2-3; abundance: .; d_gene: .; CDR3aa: CASSELQGYTQYF; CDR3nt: TGTGCCAGCAGTGAGCTACAGGGTTACACGCAGTATTTT
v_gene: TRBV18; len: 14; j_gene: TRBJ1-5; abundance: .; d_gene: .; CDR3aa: CASSSAAGDQPQHF; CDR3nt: TGTGCCAGCTCATCTGCCGCAGGGGATCAGCCCCAGCATTTT
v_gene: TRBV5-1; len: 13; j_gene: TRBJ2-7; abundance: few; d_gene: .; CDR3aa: CASSFSGSYEQYF; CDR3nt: TGCGCCAGCAGCTTTTCAGGGTCCTACGAGCAGTACTTC
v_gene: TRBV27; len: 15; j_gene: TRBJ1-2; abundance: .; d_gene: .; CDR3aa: CASSLSSGTNYGYTF; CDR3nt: TGTGCCAGCAGTTTATCCTCGGGGACTAACTATGGCTACACCTTC
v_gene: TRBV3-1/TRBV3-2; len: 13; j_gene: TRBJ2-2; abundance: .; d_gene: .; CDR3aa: CASSSRGTGELFF; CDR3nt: TGTGCCAGCAGCTCCCGGGGCACCGGGGAGCTGTTTTTT
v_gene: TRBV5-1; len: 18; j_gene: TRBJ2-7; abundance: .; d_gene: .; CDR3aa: CASSLNPPGQLLDYEQYF; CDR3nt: TGCGCCAGCAGCTTGAATCCCCCCGGACAGCTCCTTGACTACGAGCAGTACTTC